The next 10 T cell receptor beta chains were all read from a single sample in a study of OX40 agonist ivuxolimab in advanced cancers. TCRdb keeps only in-frame clones here, not all; method: immunoSEQ multiplex PCR. Among roughly 83,000 clones listed, less than 85% were seen once. The sample in question was CD4+ or CD8+ T cells sorted from blood, obtained in a trial of the OX40 agonist ivuxolimab. These receptors all come from an adult with an advanced solid tumor such as melanoma, head and neck, liver or kidney cancer.

J is TRBJ2-6 and V is TRBV5-1; 7 nucleotides match TRBD2. Germline CDR1 is SGHRS and CDR2 is YFSETQ. V was pared by 7 bases and J by 0 bases, with 1 base of the junction left unmatched. This CDR3 comprises 14 residues. The CDR3 DNA follows: TGCGCCAGCGCGGGGGACTCTGGGGCCAACGTCCTGACTTTC. Translating it yields CASAGDSGANVLTF.

This chain joins TRBV4-1 and TRBJ1-2; possible D gene TRBD1, 6 bases. The CDR3 is 14 residues long. Germline V gene lookup returns CDR1 MGHRA and CDR2 YSYEKL. V lost 4 bases and J 7 bases, leaving 16 bases between the germline ends. This CDR3 reads CASSPDPGTRGYTF. CDR3 DNA sequence: TGCGCCAGCAGCCCTGATCCCGGGACACGTGGCTACACCTTC.

V gene TRBV6-5 combines with J gene TRBJ2-3, with D possibly TRBD1 on 6 matching bases. The V gene lost 4 bases and the J gene lost 1 base, with 12 bases spanning the gap. CDR3 length: 15 residues. Germline assignment: CDR1 MNHEY and CDR2 SVGAGI. CDR3 loop: CASSFQTGRTDTQYF. Here the CDR3 DNA reads TGTGCCAGCAGTTTCCAGACAGGTCGCACAGATACGCAGTATTTT.

Only one count was recorded for this clone. The rearrangement uses TRBV25-1 and TRBJ2-5; the D is unclear. This CDR3 comprises 13 residues. Between the trimmed V and J ends, which lost 7 bases and 1 base, there was a span of 10 bases. Germline CDR1 and CDR2: MGHDK and SYGVNS. The CDR3 DNA reads as TGTGCCAGCAAGTCGGCGTTCCAAGAGACCCAGTACTTC. Amino acids: CASKSAFQETQYF.

The gene calls are TRBV6-1 and TRBJ1-5; D remains ambiguous. Trimming took 4 bases from V and 2 from J, leaving 9 bases between them. The CDR3 contains 14 residues. Germline CDR1 is MNHNS and CDR2 is SASEGT. CDR3 sequence: CASSVSVGNQPQHF. The CDR3 DNA is TGTGCCAGCAGTGTGAGTGTGGGCAATCAGCCCCAGCATTTT.

The V call is TRBV2, the J call TRBJ1-6, with 9 positions matching TRBD1. The germline gives CDR1 SNHLY, CDR2 FYNNEI. The CDR3 runs 17 residues. V lost 7 bases, J lost 0 bases, and 7 bases stayed unmatched. The CDR3 coding sequence is TGTGCCAGCACGAAGGACAGGGGAAGCTCCTATAATTCACCCCTCCACTTT. Translating gives CASTKDRGSSYNSPLHF.

J is TRBJ1-2 and V is TRBV5-1; a weak D match, TRBD1 (5 bases). Looked up from germline, CDR1 is SGHRS and CDR2 is YFSETQ. V lost 0 bases and J lost 6, with 12 bases in between. The CDR3 runs to 14 residues. This CDR3 is CASSLGQGLNGYTF. The CDR3 coding sequence is TGCGCCAGCAGCTTGGGTCAGGGTCTTAATGGCTACACCTTC.

The rearrangement uses TRBV6-1 and TRBJ2-2; D not resolved. Trimming left V 9 bases short and J 0 bases short, with 11 bases between. This CDR3 has 14 residues. Germline CDR1 reads MNHNS; CDR2 reads SASEGT. Here the CDR3 reads CASKLDPNTGELFF. The CDR3 region has the DNA TGTGCCAGTAAGCTTGACCCGAACACCGGGGAGCTGTTTTTT.

This chain joins TRBV7-2 and TRBJ2-2; 11 bases match TRBD2. The germline V gene has CDR1 SGHTA and CDR2 FQGNSA. The CDR3 is 15 residues long. Germline trimming cut 6 bases from V and 6 bases from J; bases unmatched to any gene: 6. Written as DNA, the CDR3 is TGTGCCAGCAGTCAACTAGCGGGAGAAGCCGGGGAGCTGTTTTTT. This sequence encodes CASSQLAGEAGELFF.

The V and J genes are TRBV25-1 and TRBJ1-5; D is perhaps TRBD1 (5 bases). The V gene's germline CDR1 is MGHDK and CDR2 SYGVNS. V gave up 5 bases and J gave up 4 bases, with 9 bases separating them. This CDR3 region has 13 residues. The CDR3 DNA reads as TGTGCCAGCAGTAACGGGGGAAATCAGCCCCAGCATTTT. Protein product: CASSNGGNQPQHF.